Shown below are 15 T cell receptor beta chains from a single sample sequenced in a study of CD8 T cells in Susac syndrome. It was with random hexamers that roughly 0.5 to 1 ug RNA was reverse transcribed. Using its own MiXCR run on the immunoSEQ multiplex PCR reads, TCRdb lists one record per CDR3 protein. The table lists around 110,000 distinct CDR3 sequences, over 95% of them singletons. Material: CD4+ T cells from PBMCs. Source of these receptors: a human donor with Susac syndrome.

The chain links TRBV4-3 to TRBJ2-1, with TRBD2 matching 9 bases. J gave up 8 bases and V 0 bases, and 11 bases lay outside the gene matches. CDR1 and CDR2 (germline): LGHNA, YSLEER. The CDR3 length is 17 residues. CDR3 protein: CASSQDGGTSPKDEQFF. CDR3 DNA: TGCGCCAGCAGCCAAGATGGAGGGACTAGCCCGAAGGATGAGCAGTTCTTC.

In nucleotides, the CDR3 is TGTGCCAGCATTCTCAAGGGGGCGGCTGAAGCTTTCTTT. Translating it yields CASILKGAAEAFF. The chain couples TRBV28 to TRBJ1-1; 7 bases fit TRBD1. Germline-derived CDR1 and CDR2 are MDHEN and SYDVKM. The CDR3 spans 13 residues. Losses at the gene ends were 7 bases for V and 6 bases for J; bases not matched to a gene: 8.

This clonotype appeared a single time. V usage is TRBV20-1 and J usage is TRBJ2-1; 11 positions match TRBD2. This CDR3 has 15 residues. Germline loops: CDR1 DFQATT, CDR2 SNEGSKA (reference sequence). Germline trimming cut 4 bases from V and 13 bases from J; bases unmatched to any gene: 15. This CDR3 reads CSATPETSGTPGQFF. As DNA, the CDR3 is TGCAGTGCTACCCCTGAGACTAGCGGGACTCCGGGACAGTTCTTC.

J is TRBJ2-2 and V is TRBV20-1; 9 positions match TRBD1. The CDR3 extends over 15 amino acids. V shed 6 bases, J shed 4 bases, and the junction held 9 bases outside the gene matches. Germline assignment: CDR1 DFQATT and CDR2 SNEGSKA (reference sequence). The CDR3 DNA sequence: TGCAGTGCCAGAATTCCGGGACAGGGCACCGGGGAGCTGTTTTTT. As protein: CSARIPGQGTGELFF.

The rearrangement joins TRBV2 to TRBJ1-5; TRBD1 aligns across 8 bases. Germline assignment: CDR1 SNHLY and CDR2 FYNNEI. The trim removed 4 bases at V and 7 bases at J, leaving 6 bases unmatched. This CDR3 has 14 amino acids. The CDR3: CASSGQGTGQPQHF. The CDR3 region has the DNA TGTGCCAGCAGTGGACAGGGGACCGGACAGCCCCAGCATTTT.

V gene TRBV29-1 combines with J gene TRBJ1-3; D is ambiguous. V lost 3 bases, J lost 0 bases, and 6 bases lay in between. Germline V gene data show CDR1 as SQVTM and CDR2 as ANQGSEA. This CDR3 is 13 amino acids long. CDR3 nucleotides: TGCAGCGTTGACGACGGCTCTGGAAACACCATATATTTT. Amino acid sequence: CSVDDGSGNTIYF. Supplemented by reference TRBV29-1 and TRBJ1-3, the full variable domain reads SAVISQKPSRDICQRGTSLTIQCQVDSQVTMMFWYRQQPGQSLTLIATANQGSEATYESGFVIDKFPISRPNLTFSTLTVSNMSPEDSSIYLCSVDDGSGNTIYFGEGSWLTVV.

The J gene is TRBJ1-5, the V gene TRBV12-3 or TRBV12-4; 9 nucleotides match TRBD1. The J segment lost 4 bases and the V segment lost 3 bases, leaving 4 bases of the junction unmatched. CDR3 length equals 15 residues. DNA for the CDR3: TGTGCCAGCAGTTTGGGCGACAGGGGGAATCAGCCCCAGCATTTT. Its translation is CASSLGDRGNQPQHF.

The V and J genes are TRBV20-1 and TRBJ2-2; 12 bases map to TRBD2. V was clipped by 5 bases and J by 6 bases; unmatched bases: 7. In germline, CDR1 is DFQATT, CDR2 SNEGSKA (reference sequence). The CDR3 spans 15 residues. For the CDR3, the DNA is TGCAGTGCTGGGCCTAGCGGGAGGGCGTCCGGGGAGCTGTTTTTT. Its translation is CSAGPSGRASGELFF.

The V and J genes are TRBV15 and TRBJ2-2; 10 bases line up with TRBD2. Germline CDR1 LNHNV, CDR2 YYDKDF (reference sequence). V was clipped by 6 bases and J by 4 bases; unmatched bases: 8. The CDR3 sequence is 16 residues long. The CDR3 here is CATRLELAGSTGELFF. The CDR3 DNA reads TGTGCCACCAGGTTAGAACTAGCGGGAAGCACCGGGGAGCTGTTTTTT.

CDR3 nucleotides: TGTGCCAGCAGTTCCCGGGACTCCCTACCCTACAATGAGCAGTTCTTC. The encoded protein is CASSSRDSLPYNEQFF. V usage is TRBV12-3 or TRBV12-4 and J usage is TRBJ2-1; D may be TRBD2 (6 bases). V lost 4 bases and J lost 2, with 15 bases in between. This CDR3 has 16 amino acids.

About this clonotype: A junction boundary mismatches the germline segment, possibly from a read error. The CDR3 DNA follows: TGTGCCTTGAGTTTCCCCCTTACCTACACTGAAGCTTTCTTT. Its protein product is CALSFPLTYTEAFF. The chain joins TRBV30 to TRBJ1-1; D gene unclear. CDR1 is GTSNPN and CDR2 is SVGIG in the germline V gene (reference sequence). There are 14 residues in the CDR3.

This clonotype was seen a few times. The rearrangement links TRBV3-1 to TRBJ2-4; weak D call: TRBD1 (6 bases). The CDR3 is made up of 16 amino acids. Trimming cost V 4 bases and J 0 bases, with 13 bases left between them. Per germline, CDR1 LGHDT and CDR2 YNNKEL (reference sequence). CDR3 nucleotides: TGTGCCAGCAGCCCTGGGACAAGTCTAGCCAAAAACATTCAGTACTTC. Protein product: CASSPGTSLAKNIQYF.

The chain has TRBV30 and TRBJ1-4; 7 nucleotides match TRBD1. In germline, CDR1 is GTSNPN, CDR2 SVGIG (reference sequence). Losses at the gene ends were 1 base for V and 0 bases for J; bases not matched to a gene: 5. The CDR3 spans 16 residues. The CDR3 is CAWSGGQKATNEKLFF. For the CDR3, the DNA is TGTGCCTGGAGTGGGGGACAGAAGGCAACTAATGAAAAACTGTTTTTT.

The table lists this clonotype with a count of one. The rearrangement uses TRBV6-2 or TRBV6-3 and TRBJ2-7, with a weak D call TRBD1 (5 bases). The length of the CDR3 is 13 residues. CDR1 MNHEY and CDR2 SVGEGT come from the germline V gene. With 2 bases removed from V and 3 bases from J, the gap between germline ends came to 8 bases. CDR3 nucleotides: TGTGCCAGCAGTTACGACAGATTCTACGAGCAGTACTTC. It translates to CASSYDRFYEQYF.

The chain uses TRBV14 and TRBJ2-5; D not certain. Germline lookup yields CDR1 SGHDN and CDR2 FVKESK. V lost 0 bases, J lost 5 bases, and 4 bases lay in between. The CDR3 contains 12 residues. CDR3 loop: CASSQDDETQYF. The CDR3 DNA is TGTGCCAGCAGCCAAGATGACGAGACCCAGTACTTC. The full variable domain, with the rest looked up from reference TRBV14 and TRBJ2-5, is EAGVTQFPSHSVIEKGQTVTLRCDPISGHDNLYWYRRVMGKEIKFLLHFVKESKQDESGMPNNRFLAERTGGTYSTLKVQPAELEDSGVYFCASSQDDETQYFGPGTRLLVL.